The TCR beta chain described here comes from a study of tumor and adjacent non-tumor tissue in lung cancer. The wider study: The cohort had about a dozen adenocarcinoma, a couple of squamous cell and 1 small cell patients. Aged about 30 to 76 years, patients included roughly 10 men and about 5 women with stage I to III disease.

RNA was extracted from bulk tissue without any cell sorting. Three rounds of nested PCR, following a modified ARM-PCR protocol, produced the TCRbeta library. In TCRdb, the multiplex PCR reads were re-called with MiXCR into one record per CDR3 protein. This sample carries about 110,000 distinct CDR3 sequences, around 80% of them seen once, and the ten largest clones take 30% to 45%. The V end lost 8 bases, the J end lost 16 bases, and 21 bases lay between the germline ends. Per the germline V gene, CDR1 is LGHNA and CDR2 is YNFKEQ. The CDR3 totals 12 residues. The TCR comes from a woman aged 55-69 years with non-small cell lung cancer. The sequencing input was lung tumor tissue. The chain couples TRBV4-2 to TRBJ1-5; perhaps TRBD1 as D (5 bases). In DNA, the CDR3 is TGTGCCAGCCGACGGGGCAATCAGCTCCATCATTTT. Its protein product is CASRRGNQLHHF.